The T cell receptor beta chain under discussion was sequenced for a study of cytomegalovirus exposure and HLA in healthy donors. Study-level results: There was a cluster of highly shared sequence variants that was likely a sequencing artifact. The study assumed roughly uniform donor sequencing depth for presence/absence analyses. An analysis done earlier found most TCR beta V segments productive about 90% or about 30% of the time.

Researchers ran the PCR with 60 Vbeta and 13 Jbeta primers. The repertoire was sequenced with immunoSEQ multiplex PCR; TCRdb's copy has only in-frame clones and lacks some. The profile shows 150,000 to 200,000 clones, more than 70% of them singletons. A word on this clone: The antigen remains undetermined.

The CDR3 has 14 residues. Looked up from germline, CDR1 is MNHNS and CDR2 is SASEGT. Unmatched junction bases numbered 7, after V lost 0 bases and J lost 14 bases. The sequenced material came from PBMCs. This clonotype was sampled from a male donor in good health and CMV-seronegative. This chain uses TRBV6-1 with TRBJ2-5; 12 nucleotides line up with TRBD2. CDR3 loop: CASSEAGTSGPLYF. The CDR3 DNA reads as TGTGCCAGCAGTGAAGCCGGGACTAGCGGGCCCCTCTACTTC.